The table lists the clone carrying this TCR beta chain with many counts. This entry belongs to a study of T cells in Graves' hyperthyroidism and ophthalmopathy. Background on the study: Peripheral blood was taken when the disease was first diagnosed, before any treatment began.

Researchers took RNA transcripts and amplified the TCR beta CDR3 regions from them. Initially, a first-round RT-PCR of the TCR CDR3 employed the HTBI primer set. TCRdb reanalysed the multiplex PCR reads using MiXCR and keeps one entry per CDR3 protein. The table has around 520,000 distinct CDR3 sequences, about 15% seen once. The CDR3 runs to 15 residues. Trimming took 5 bases from V and 2 from J; bases not matched to a gene: 7. The sequence was collected from a woman aged 40 to 50 with Graves' hyperthyroidism. Sequenced input: blood. This chain joins TRBV12-3 or TRBV12-4 and TRBJ1-2; TRBD1 aligns across 8 bases. This CDR3 reads CASSPLTGANYGYTF. The CDR3 bases are TGTGCCAGCAGTCCACTGACAGGGGCCAACTATGGCTACACCTTC.